A single sample gave rise to the 29 T cell receptor beta chains below, sequenced in a study of blood T cell repertoires in COVID-19. Generated by immunoSEQ multiplex PCR, the TCRdb table keeps only in-frame clones and is missing some. Found here are around 20,000 clones, about nine tenths of them singletons; the top ten hold 2.7%. The sequenced sample consisted of peripheral blood. The source is a man in his 70s with acute or convalescent COVID-19.

The gene calls are TRBV6-6 and TRBJ1-1; D is undetermined. CDR1 is MNHNY and CDR2 is SVGAGI in the germline V gene (reference sequence). V lost 3 bases and J 1 base, leaving 6 bases between the germline ends. The CDR3 sequence is 13 residues long. The CDR3 loop reads CASSYLGNTEAFF. The CDR3 nucleotides read TGTGCCAGCAGTTATCTAGGGAACACTGAAGCTTTCTTT.

V gene TRBV18 combines with J gene TRBJ1-1, with TRBD1 matching over 7 bases. Unmatched junction bases numbered 6, after V lost 3 bases and J lost 5 bases. Germline CDR1 reads KGHSH; CDR2 reads LQKENI. The CDR3 totals 14 residues. CDR3 sequence: CASSPSTGRTEAFF. The CDR3 nucleotides are TGTGCCAGCTCACCGTCGACAGGGCGGACTGAAGCTTTCTTT.

The CDR3 loop is CASSDGRSPLHF. In DNA form, the CDR3 reads TGCGCCAGCAGTGATGGCCGTTCACCCCTCCACTTT. The rearrangement uses TRBV10-1 and TRBJ1-6, with D uncertain. Germline V CDR1 and CDR2: WNHNN, SYGVQD (reference sequence). This CDR3 has 12 amino acids. Trimming cost V 3 bases and J 9 bases, with 6 bases left between them.

The gene calls are TRBV5-6 and TRBJ2-1; 8 nucleotides align to TRBD1. Germline-derived CDR1 and CDR2 are SGHDT and YYEEEE. The CDR3 extends over 14 amino acids. V was pared by 3 bases and J by 8 bases, with 7 bases of the junction left unmatched. CDR3 in DNA: TGTGCCAGCAGCTCGCCGGACAGGGAGGATGAGCAGTTCTTC. This encodes CASSSPDREDEQFF.

The V call is TRBV4-1, the J call TRBJ1-1; 7 bases fit TRBD1. CDR1 is MGHRA, CDR2 YSYEKL, per germline. This CDR3 region has 15 residues. V trimming: 2 bases; J trimming: 5 bases; junction bases outside the gene matches: 8. CDR3 nucleotide sequence: TGCGCCAGCAGCCAATCGACAGGGATTTTTACTGAAGCTTTCTTT. This encodes CASSQSTGIFTEAFF.

This rearrangement joins TRBV12-3 or TRBV12-4 to TRBJ1-1; D ambiguous. Trimming stripped 7 bases from V and 8 bases from J, with 11 bases between. CDR3 length: 11 residues. The CDR3 region is CASISTVEAFF. CDR3 nucleotides: TGTGCCAGCATCTCTACAGTGGAAGCTTTCTTT.

The rearrangement links TRBV28 to TRBJ2-1, with TRBD2 matching 7 bases. Germline CDR1 reads MDHEN; CDR2 reads SYDVKM. This CDR3 contains 15 residues. With V trimmed by 5 bases and J by 0 bases, 4 bases remained unmatched. CDR3 sequence: CASSITGGSYNEQFF. CDR3 DNA sequence: TGTGCCAGCAGTATTACGGGGGGCTCCTACAATGAGCAGTTCTTC. The entire variable domain, with the rest obtained from reference TRBV28 and TRBJ2-1, is as follows: DVKVTQSSRYLVKRTGEKVFLECVQDMDHENMFWYRQDPGLGLRLIYFSYDVKMKEKGDIPEGYSVSREKKERFSLILESASTNQTSMYLCASSITGGSYNEQFFGPGTRLTVL.

V and J are TRBV23-1 and TRBJ2-7, with 9 bases aligning to TRBD1. TRBV23-1 is identified as an open reading frame with a role that is uncertain. Germline trimming cut 6 bases from V and 4 bases from J; bases unmatched to any gene: 7. CDR3 length: 14 residues. The CDR3 loop is CASRTGTGRYEQYF. For the CDR3, the DNA is TGCGCCAGCAGGACCGGGACAGGGCGGTACGAGCAGTACTTC.

The genes are TRBV2 and TRBJ2-3; 12 nucleotides match TRBD1. The CDR3 is made up of 20 amino acids. V shed 7 bases, J shed 1 base, and the junction held 18 bases outside the gene matches. The germline V gene encodes CDR1 SNHLY and CDR2 FYNNEI. The CDR3 region is CASKLALQIRDRGRTDTQYF. The DNA of the CDR3 is TGTGCCAGCAAGCTGGCCCTTCAAATCCGGGACAGGGGGCGCACAGATACGCAGTATTTT. The variable domain in full, with the rest retrieved from reference TRBV2 and TRBJ2-3, is EPEVTQTPSHQVTQMGQEVILRCVPISNHLYFYWYRQILGQKVEFLVSFYNNEISEKSEIFDDQFSVERPDGSNFTLKIRSTKLEDSAMYFCASKLALQIRDRGRTDTQYFGPGTRLTVL.

The J gene is TRBJ2-7, the V gene TRBV28; 7 positions agree with TRBD1. V dropped 1 base and J dropped 0; count of bases not matched to a gene: 3. The CDR3 extends over 15 amino acids. Germline-derived CDR1 and CDR2 are MDHEN and SYDVKM. CDR3 in amino acids: CASSLSRDSSYEQYF. DNA for the CDR3: TGTGCCAGCAGTTTATCCCGGGACAGCTCCTACGAGCAGTACTTC.

The gene calls are TRBV5-5 and TRBJ2-3, with 7 bases that match TRBD2. Trimming cost V 3 bases and J 0 bases; bases outside gene matches: 7. Germline CDR1 reads SGHKS; CDR2 reads YYEKEE (reference sequence). This CDR3 has 16 amino acids. As DNA, the CDR3 is TGTGCCAGCAGCTGGTGGCTAGCGGAGAGCACAGATACGCAGTATTTT. This gives the protein CASSWWLAESTDTQYF.

This CDR3 is CASSGGGTDTQYF. DNA of the CDR3: TGTGCCAGCAGCGGAGGAGGCACAGATACGCAGTATTTT. The rearrangement joins TRBV11-2 to TRBJ2-3; a weak D match, TRBD2 (5 bases). The CDR3 contains 13 residues. Looked up from germline, CDR1 is SGHAT and CDR2 is FQNNGV. With 5 bases removed from V and 1 base from J, the gap between germline ends came to 7 bases.

This rearrangement joins TRBV2 to TRBJ2-2; no definite D call. There are 16 residues in the CDR3. The germline V and J ends were trimmed by 6 bases and 2 bases, with 16 bases remaining between them. Germline-derived CDR1 and CDR2 are SNHLY and FYNNEI. CDR3 bases: TGTGCCAGCAGCAAAGCGCGGCAGAAAAACACCGGGGAGCTGTTTTTT. Amino acid sequence: CASSKARQKNTGELFF.

V is TRBV7-6 and J is TRBJ2-1; D perhaps matches TRBD1 (7 bases). Per the germline V gene, CDR1 is SGHVS and CDR2 is FNYEAQ. V shed 5 bases and J shed 8 bases, with 16 bases lying between them. The CDR3 is made up of 14 amino acids. CDR3 in amino acids: CASSPDRDLYEQFF. The DNA for the CDR3 is TGTGCCAGCAGCCCCGACAGGGACTTGTATGAGCAGTTCTTC.

The V and J genes are TRBV28 and TRBJ1-6; 10 nucleotides agree with TRBD1. The CDR3 totals 15 residues. From germline, CDR1 is MDHEN and CDR2 SYDVKM. J lost 8 bases, V lost 6 bases, and 7 bases had no gene match. The chain's CDR3 is CASSPGTGDYSPLHF. CDR3 nucleotides: TGTGCCAGCAGCCCCGGGACAGGGGATTATTCACCCCTCCACTTT. Full variable domain (outside the CDR3, taken from reference TRBV28 and TRBJ1-6): DVKVTQSSRYLVKRTGEKVFLECVQDMDHENMFWYRQDPGLGLRLIYFSYDVKMKEKGDIPEGYSVSREKKERFSLILESASTNQTSMYLCASSPGTGDYSPLHFGNGTRLTVT.

This rearrangement joins TRBV2 to TRBJ1-5; D is ambiguous. Between the trimmed V and J ends, which lost 3 bases and 3 bases, there was a span of 6 bases. Germline V gene lookup returns CDR1 SNHLY and CDR2 FYNNEI. This CDR3 contains 13 residues. The CDR3 DNA follows: TGTGCCAGCAGTGACAGTAACAATCAGCCCCAGCATTTT. Translated, it gives CASSDSNNQPQHF.

The rearrangement links TRBV5-5 to TRBJ1-6; 9 positions match TRBD1. The length of the CDR3 is 14 residues. With V trimmed by 2 bases and J by 7 bases, 1 base remained unmatched. Per germline, CDR1 SGHKS and CDR2 YYEKEE (reference sequence). CDR3 loop: CASSFGTGNSPLHF. The CDR3 DNA reads as TGTGCCAGCAGCTTTGGGACAGGGAATTCACCCCTCCACTTT.

The chain uses TRBV28 and TRBJ2-1, with D hard to call. Trimming took off 4 bases at V and 7 bases at J, with 20 bases between the two ends. The CDR3 contains 16 residues. CDR1 is MDHEN, CDR2 SYDVKM, per germline. The CDR3 DNA reads TGTGCCAGCAGTTCCTCCTCGACGTACTGGAGTAATGAGCAGTTCTTC. Protein sequence: CASSSSSTYWSNEQFF.

This chain connects TRBV10-1 to TRBJ2-3; weak D call: TRBD1 (6 bases). The V end lost 3 bases, the J end lost 4 bases, and 17 bases lay between the germline ends. Per the germline V gene, CDR1 is WNHNN and CDR2 is SYGVQD (reference sequence). This CDR3 has 16 residues. CDR3: CASSDRKAGAPDTQYF. For the CDR3, the DNA is TGCGCCAGCAGTGACCGCAAGGCAGGGGCCCCAGATACGCAGTATTTT.

This chain uses TRBV3-1 (or the pseudogene TRBV3-2) with TRBJ2-7; 10 bases fit TRBD1. Losses at the gene ends were 5 bases for V and 4 bases for J; bases not matched to a gene: 8. Germline assignment: CDR1 LGHDT and CDR2 YNNKEL (reference sequence). The CDR3 loop spans 15 amino acids. The CDR3, as DNA: TGTGCCAGCAGCTTAGGACAGGGGGGTCGTTACGAGCAGTACTTC. This encodes CASSLGQGGRYEQYF.

This clone was found once. The gene calls are TRBV9 and TRBJ2-1; 12 nucleotides align to TRBD2. Germline V gene lookup returns CDR1 SGDLS and CDR2 YYNGEE. CDR3 length: 15 amino acids. J was trimmed by 9 bases and V by 1 base; bases with no gene match: 5. The CDR3 region is CASSVLAGGVTEQFF. In DNA form, the CDR3 reads TGTGCCAGCAGCGTACTAGCGGGGGGGGTCACTGAGCAGTTCTTC.

This rearrangement joins TRBV12-3 or TRBV12-4 to TRBJ2-5; D is unresolved. The germline V and J ends were trimmed by 2 bases and 1 base, with 5 bases remaining between them. The CDR3 consists of 13 residues. The CDR3 is CASSLSTQETQYF. CDR3 nucleotides: TGTGCCAGCAGTTTATCTACCCAAGAGACCCAGTACTTC.

The CDR3 coding sequence is TGTGCCAGCAGTCCCCTCACCCGGGGTGAAAAACTGTTTTTT. Its protein product is CASSPLTRGEKLFF. J is TRBJ1-4 and V is TRBV9; D is ambiguous. Between the trimmed V and J ends, which lost 5 bases and 7 bases, there was a span of 15 bases. The CDR3 has 14 residues. CDR1 SGDLS and CDR2 YYNGEE come from the germline V gene. The entire variable domain, with the rest obtained from reference TRBV9 and TRBJ1-4, is as follows: DSGVTQTPKHLITATGQRVTLRCSPRSGDLSVYWYQQSLDQGLQFLIQYYNGEERAKGNILERFSAQQFPDLHSELNLSSLELGDSALYFCASSPLTRGEKLFFGSGTQLSVL.

This clone was counted only a few times. The chain carries TRBV28 and TRBJ2-1; D is perhaps TRBD2 (5 bases). Per the germline V gene, CDR1 is MDHEN and CDR2 is SYDVKM. This CDR3 is built from 12 residues. V was clipped by 4 bases and J by 7 bases, with 8 bases between them. In DNA form, the CDR3 reads TGTGCCAGCAGTTCCGGAGGTAATGAGCAGTTCTTC. This sequence encodes CASSSGGNEQFF.

The table lists this clone with a count of one. CDR3 DNA sequence: TGTGCCAGCAGCCAAGGCTACAATGAAAAACTGTTTTTT. Its translation is CASSQGYNEKLFF. The rearrangement uses TRBV3-1 (or the pseudogene TRBV3-2) and TRBJ1-4; D is unclear. Trimming removed 1 base from V and 5 bases from J, with 5 bases in between. Per the germline V gene, CDR1 is LGHDT and CDR2 is YNNKEL (reference sequence). The length of the CDR3 is 13 residues.

This clone appeared a few times. The J gene is TRBJ1-6, the V gene TRBV2; TRBD1 matches at 7 bases. The ends lost 7 bases at V and 7 bases at J; junction bases unmatched: 7. There are 14 residues in the CDR3. Germline CDR1 SNHLY, CDR2 FYNNEI. CDR3 coding DNA: TGTGCCAGCACCTCACAGGGGAAGAATTCACCCCTCCACTTT. Translating it yields CASTSQGKNSPLHF.

This clone was observed once. The rearrangement uses TRBV25-1 and TRBJ2-7; TRBD2 is a possible D gene (6 bases). The length of the CDR3 is 13 residues. Germline assignment: CDR1 MGHDK and CDR2 SYGVNS. Between the trimmed V and J ends, which lost 4 bases and 4 bases, there was a span of 11 bases. CDR3: CASSGRAGYEQYF. In nucleotides, the CDR3 is TGTGCCAGCAGTGGCCGTGCGGGGTACGAGCAGTACTTC.

This chain connects TRBV6-5 to TRBJ2-7, with 13 bases that match TRBD2. The junction had 4 bases not matched to a gene; V was cut back by 6 bases and J by 2 bases. CDR3 length: 15 residues. Germline V gene sequence: CDR1 MNHEY, CDR2 SVGAGI. This CDR3 is CASRYGTSGTYEQYF. The DNA of the CDR3 is TGTGCCAGCAGATACGGGACTAGCGGGACCTACGAGCAGTACTTC.

The chain recombines TRBV27 with TRBJ2-6; 9 bases agree with TRBD1. The CDR3 has 18 residues. Trimming at V came to 5 bases and at J to 0 bases, leaving 8 bases not matched to a gene. CDR1 and CDR2 (germline): MNHEY, SMNVEV (reference sequence). The CDR3 region is CASSRRDRVYSGANVLTF. Here the CDR3 DNA reads TGTGCCAGCAGTAGGCGGGACAGGGTCTACTCTGGGGCCAACGTCCTGACTTTC. Complete variable domain (other parts from reference TRBV27 and TRBJ2-6): EAQVTQNPRYLITVTGKKLTVTCSQNMNHEYMSWYRQDPGLGLRQIYYSMNVEVTDKGDVPEGYKVSRKEKRNFPLILESPSPNQTSLYFCASSRRDRVYSGANVLTFGAGSRLTVL.